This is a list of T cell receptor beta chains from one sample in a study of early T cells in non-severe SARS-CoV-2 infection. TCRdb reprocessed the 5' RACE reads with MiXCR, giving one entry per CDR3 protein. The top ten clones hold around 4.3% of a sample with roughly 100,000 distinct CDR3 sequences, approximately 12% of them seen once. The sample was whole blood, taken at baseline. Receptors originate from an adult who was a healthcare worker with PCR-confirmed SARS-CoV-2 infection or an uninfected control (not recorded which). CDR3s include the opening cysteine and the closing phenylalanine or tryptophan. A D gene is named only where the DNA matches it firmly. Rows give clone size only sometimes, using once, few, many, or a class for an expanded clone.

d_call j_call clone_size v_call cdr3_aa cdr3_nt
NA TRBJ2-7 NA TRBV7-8 CASSAEAGYYEQYF TGTGCCAGCAGCGCAGAGGCCGGGTACTACGAGCAGTACTTC
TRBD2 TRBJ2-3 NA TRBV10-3 CAISDTSGSTDTQYF TGTGCCATCAGTGACACTAGCGGGAGCACAGATACGCAGTATTTT
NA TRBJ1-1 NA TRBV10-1 CASSDGVREAFF TGCGCCAGCAGTGACGGAGTACGGGAAGCTTTCTTT
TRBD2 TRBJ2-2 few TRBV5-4 CASSYGLAGAPNTGELFF TGTGCCAGCAGCTACGGGTTAGCGGGGGCACCGAACACCGGGGAGCTGTTTTTT
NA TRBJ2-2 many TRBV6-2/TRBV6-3 CASSYSVANTGELFF TGTGCCAGCAGTTACTCGGTAGCGAACACCGGGGAGCTGTTTTTT
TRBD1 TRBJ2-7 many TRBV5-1 CASSLPGQGAWSYEQYF TGCGCCAGCAGCTTACCGGGACAGGGGGCTTGGTCCTACGAGCAGTACTTC
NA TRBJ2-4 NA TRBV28 CASSPMGIPGRSKNIQYF TGTGCCAGCAGCCCTATGGGAATTCCAGGCCGGTCCAAAAACATTCAGTACTTC
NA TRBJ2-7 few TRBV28 CASSLSRGGTYEQYF TGTGCCAGCAGTCTAAGCAGGGGGGGGACCTACGAGCAGTACTTC
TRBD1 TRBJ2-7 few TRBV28 CASSSGTGQGTSYEQYF TGTGCCAGCAGTTCGGGAACGGGACAGGGAACCTCCTACGAGCAGTACTTC
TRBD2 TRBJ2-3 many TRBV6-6 CASSSTSGERDTQYF TGTGCCAGCAGTTCGACTAGCGGGGAACGAGATACGCAGTATTTT
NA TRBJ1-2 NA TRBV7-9 CASRGFKGGYTF TGTGCCAGCCGGGGATTTAAGGGTGGCTACACCTTC
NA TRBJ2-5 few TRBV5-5 CASSLRPKETQYF TGTGCCAGCAGCTTGAGGCCTAAAGAGACCCAGTACTTC
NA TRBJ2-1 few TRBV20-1 CSATVPLSSYNEQFF TGCAGTGCCACGGTCCCATTAAGCTCCTACAATGAGCAGTTCTTC
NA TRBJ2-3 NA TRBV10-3 CAISARDGGTDTQYF TGTGCCATCAGTGCAAGGGACGGGGGCACAGATACGCAGTATTTT
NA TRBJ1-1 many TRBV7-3 CASSLRGGRSTEAFF TGTGCCAGCAGTCTCAGGGGTGGGCGTAGCACTGAAGCTTTCTTT
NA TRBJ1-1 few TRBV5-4 CASSSGLSASNTEAFF TGTGCCAGCAGCTCGGGGCTATCGGCGTCGAACACTGAAGCTTTCTTT
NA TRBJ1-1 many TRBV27 CASRNGRNMNTEAFF TGTGCCAGCAGAAACGGGAGGAACATGAACACTGAAGCTTTCTTT
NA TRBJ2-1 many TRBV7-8 CASSLASGQVEQFF TGTGCCAGCAGCTTAGCGTCTGGACAAGTTGAGCAGTTCTTC
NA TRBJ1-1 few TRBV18 CASSAPDPVEDAFF TGTGCCAGCTCAGCGCCGGACCCGGTAGAGGACGCTTTCTTT
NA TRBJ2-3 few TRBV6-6 CASTQTRSTDTQYF TGTGCCAGCACCCAGACCCGAAGCACAGATACGCAGTATTTT
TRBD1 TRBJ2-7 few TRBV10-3 CAIRDPRTGDEQYF TGTGCCATCAGGGACCCACGGACAGGGGATGAGCAGTACTTC
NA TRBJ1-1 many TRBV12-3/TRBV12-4 CASSLDPSGHAKAFF TGTGCCAGCAGTTTAGACCCCTCGGGACACGCAAAAGCTTTCTTT
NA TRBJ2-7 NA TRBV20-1 CSASIGGYEQYF TGCAGTGCTAGTATAGGGGGCTACGAGCAGTACTTC
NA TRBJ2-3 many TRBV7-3 CASSLYPGPGDPNTQYF TGTGCCAGCAGCTTATACCCGGGACCGGGAGACCCTAATACGCAGTATTTT
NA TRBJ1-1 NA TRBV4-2 CASSQSVGGATEAFF TGTGCCAGCAGCCAGTCCGTGGGGGGGGCCACCGAAGCTTTCTTT
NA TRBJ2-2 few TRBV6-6 CASIRGIGELFF TGTGCCAGCATACGGGGCATCGGGGAGCTGTTTTTT
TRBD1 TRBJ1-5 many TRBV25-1 CASSADRNSNQPQHF TGTGCCAGCAGTGCGGACAGGAATAGCAATCAGCCCCAGCATTTT
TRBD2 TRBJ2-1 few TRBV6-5 CASSPGSGGANEQFF TGTGCCAGCAGCCCAGGTAGCGGGGGGGCCAATGAGCAGTTCTTC
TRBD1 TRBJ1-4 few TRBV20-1 CSASKGAATNEKLFF TGCAGTGCTAGCAAGGGGGCCGCAACTAATGAAAAACTGTTTTTT
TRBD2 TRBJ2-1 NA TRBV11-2 CASSSRLAGNPYNEQFF TGTGCCAGCAGCTCCAGACTAGCGGGAAACCCCTACAATGAGCAGTTCTTC
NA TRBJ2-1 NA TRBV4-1 CASSQVFGRGPFHVLYNEQFF TGCGCCAGCAGCCAAGTTTTCGGACGGGGGCCCTTCCATGTTCTTTACAATGAGCAGTTCTTC
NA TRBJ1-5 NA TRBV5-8 CASSGIIRINQPQHF TGTGCCAGCAGCGGGATTATCAGGATCAATCAGCCCCAGCATTTT
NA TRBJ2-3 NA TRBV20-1 CSARIDTDTQYF TGCAGTGCTAGAATAGATACCGATACGCAGTATTTT
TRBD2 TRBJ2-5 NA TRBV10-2 CASSRLAGVETQYF TGCGCCAGCAGTCGTCTAGCGGGGGTGGAGACCCAGTACTTC
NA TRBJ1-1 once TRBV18 CASSPASLNTEAFF TGTGCCAGCTCACCAGCCAGTTTAAACACTGAAGCTTTCTTT
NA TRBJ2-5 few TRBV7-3 CASSLLRAETQYF TGTGCCAGCAGCTTACTTAGGGCGGAGACCCAGTACTTC
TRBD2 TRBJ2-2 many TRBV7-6 CASSLAPSGSNTGELFF TGTGCCAGCAGCTTAGCGCCAAGCGGGAGTAACACCGGGGAGCTGTTTTTT
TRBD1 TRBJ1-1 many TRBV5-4 CASSRGQNLNTEAFF TGTGCCAGCAGCCGGGGACAGAATTTGAACACTGAAGCTTTCTTT
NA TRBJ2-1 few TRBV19 CATRSRGSNEQFF TGTGCCACCCGCAGTAGGGGGAGCAATGAGCAGTTCTTC
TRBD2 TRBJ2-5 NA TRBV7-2 CASSLGGLAGETQYF TGTGCCAGCAGCTTAGGGGGACTAGCGGGAGAGACCCAGTACTTC
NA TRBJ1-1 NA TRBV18 CASSPVKNTEAFF TGTGCCAGCTCGCCCGTCAAGAACACTGAAGCTTTCTTT
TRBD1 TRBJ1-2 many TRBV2 CASSAGQDAYGYTF TGTGCCAGCAGTGCTGGACAGGATGCCTATGGCTACACCTTC
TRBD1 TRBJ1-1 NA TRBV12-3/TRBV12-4 CASSGTGNEAFF TGTGCCAGCAGCGGGACAGGGAATGAAGCTTTCTTT
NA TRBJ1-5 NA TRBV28 CGASPLNQPQHF TGTGGGGCTTCACCGTTAAATCAGCCCCAGCATTTT
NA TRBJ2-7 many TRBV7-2 CASSGSPAGQYF TGTGCCAGCAGCGGATCACCGGCGGGGCAGTACTTC
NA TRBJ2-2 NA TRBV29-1 CSVGLLTTGIGELFF TGCAGCGTGGGGCTTCTCACCACGGGGATCGGGGAGCTGTTTTTT
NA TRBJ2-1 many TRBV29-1 CSVGTGTSDEQFF TGCAGCGTTGGTACCGGGACTTCCGATGAGCAGTTCTTC
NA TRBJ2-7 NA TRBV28 CASSPNLGRNNSPYEQYF TGTGCCAGCAGTCCAAACTTGGGACGGAACAATTCACCTTACGAGCAGTACTTC
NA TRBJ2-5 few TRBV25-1 CASMSRRRETQYF TGTGCCAGCATGAGCCGCCGAAGGGAGACCCAGTACTTC